This section outlines one T cell receptor (beta chain) sequence together with its context. What it binds is not known. This sample was taken from a study of radiotherapy plus CTLA-4 blockade in lung cancer. Study-wide findings and caveats: Radiotherapy was combined with ipilimumab, and tumor-derived TCR clones then expanded in blood.

With V trimmed by 5 bases and J by 4 bases, 3 bases remained unmatched. This CDR3 contains 13 residues. Germline-derived CDR1 and CDR2 are LNHDA and SQIVND (reference sequence). Method: immunoSEQ multiplex PCR; TCRdb's copy keeps in-frame clones and lacks some. Of under 110,000 clones in the sample, 85% were seen once. The V gene is TRBV19, the J gene TRBJ1-2; 8 bases fit TRBD1. This receptor was obtained from a human donor with non-small cell lung cancer that progressed on radiotherapy plus ipilimumab. Some clones in this sample may be carry-over from other donors' samples. The source material was peripheral blood, sampled from a patient treated with radiotherapy plus ipilimumab. For the CDR3, the DNA is TGTGCCAGTAGTGAAGGACAGGGCTATGGCTACACCTTC. This gives the protein CASSEGQGYGYTF.